A single sample is the source of the 3 T cell receptor beta chains below, sequenced in a study of tumor T cells in aggressive B-cell lymphoma. The protocol was immunoSEQ multiplex PCR, while the TCRdb copy is restricted to in-frame clones and leaves out a portion. The sample holds around 540 clones, around nine tenths seen once. Sequencing was performed on tumor tissue. The receptors come from an adult with diffuse large B cell lymphoma.

The chain has TRBV4-1 and TRBJ2-1; 10 positions agree with TRBD2. The V and J ends lost 3 bases and 7 bases, in that order; junction bases with no gene match: 12. The CDR3 spans 17 residues. The germline V gene has CDR1 MGHRA and CDR2 YSYEKL. The CDR3, as DNA: TGCGCCAGCAGCCAGACCCCCGGGCTAGCGGGAGCGAATGAGCAGTTCTTC. Translated: CASSQTPGLAGANEQFF.

The J gene is TRBJ2-5, the V gene TRBV6-1, with a weak D call TRBD1 (5 bases). This CDR3 is 13 amino acids long. Looked up from germline, CDR1 is MNHNS and CDR2 is SASEGT. V shed 5 bases and J shed 4 bases, with 11 bases lying between them. CDR3: CASSLGLPETQYF. CDR3 nucleotides: TGTGCCAGCAGTTTGGGGCTCCCAGAGACCCAGTACTTC.

This chain uses TRBV19 with TRBJ2-5, with D possibly being TRBD2 (5 bases). This CDR3 region has 13 residues. Trimming cost V 7 bases and J 5 bases, with 14 bases left between them. CDR1 is LNHDA, CDR2 SQIVND, per germline (reference sequence). CDR3 amino acids: CASKVSEGETQYF. The DNA of the CDR3 is TGTGCCAGTAAGGTTAGCGAGGGTGAGACCCAGTACTTC.